The rows below give T cell receptor beta chains drawn from one sample of a study of blood T cell repertoires in COVID-19. Method: immunoSEQ multiplex PCR; TCRdb's copy keeps in-frame clones and lacks some. The table records under 250,000 clones, more than 70% of them present only once. The source material was PBMCs or T cells enriched from blood (not recorded which). The receptors stem from a man aged 25-45 years with acute COVID-19. Each CDR3 is given with its conserved first and last residue.

TRBV19,CASSIPPTNEKLFF
TRBV27,CASSYATGPNSPLHF
TRBV5-4,CASSLTGGAIGELFF
TRBV5-4,CASSLTRGEAFF
TRBV6-1,CASSDFTGMGNTEAFF
TRBV7-9,CASRTGGVDTEAFF
TRBV12-1,CASSTWDRPTGTSETQYF
TRBV3-1/TRBV3-2,CASSAGGRTGELFF
TRBV24-1,CATSDLGTENDTEAFF
TRBV9,CASSVGQGRETQYF
TRBV6-5,CASRLNRGEVGGYTF
TRBV5-1,CASSLDGQGPSSEKLFF
TRBV11-2,CASSSLSANQPQHF
TRBV6-5,CAVTEGGGTEAFF
TRBV19,CASSKHAGIRETQYF
TRBV12-3/TRBV12-4,CASITGYYGYTF
TRBV11-2,CASSLGVYNEQFF
TRBV5-6,CASSLASGLEQYF
TRBV5-1,CASSLAGGGMNTEAFF
TRBV28,CASSGSGGGYGYTF
TRBV5-1,CASSFGTGVTGELFF
TRBV13,CASSRRTGAYGYTF
TRBV9,CASSGVGQGDYGYTF
TRBV19,CASSTVHRGSPYNEQFF
TRBV3-1/TRBV3-2,CASSQAQERGDTQYF
TRBV6-9,CASSYGLLTANTGELFF
TRBV11-2,CASSLAFTPGAVLNSPLHF
TRBV12-3/TRBV12-4,CASSRDRVQPQHF
TRBV3-1/TRBV3-2,CASSLRDRGFYGYTF
TRBV9,CASSAGTGWDQPQHF
TRBV5-1,CASSPTRGGSETQYF
TRBV9,CASSTPSTDTQYF
TRBV6-2/TRBV6-3,CASSDTGQGEEKLFF
TRBV5-1,CASSPGQGNEQFF